The source of this TCR beta chain is a study of cytomegalovirus exposure and HLA in healthy donors. The donors belonged to the roughly 120-subject validation cohort, separate from the approximately 700-subject first cohort. Germline V gene sequence: CDR1 LNHDA, CDR2 SQIVND (reference sequence). Trimming cost V 8 bases and J 0 bases; bases outside gene matches: 7. The CDR3 consists of 16 residues. Of note for this clone: Its specificity is unknown.

Produced via immunoSEQ multiplex PCR; TCRdb's table is partial and in-frame only. The sample has 280,000 or so clones, around 87% seen once. General observations from the study: A list of around 160 TCR beta chains associated with cytomegalovirus was given. Despite most TCR sequences being rare, some public TCRs occurred in many donors. Testing in vitro showed a few CMV-associated chains specific for CMV antigens.

The sequence was obtained from a woman aged 18-35 years in good health and CMV-seronegative. This chain links TRBV19 with TRBJ2-6; 7 nucleotides align to TRBD1. Input material: PBMCs. The DNA for the CDR3 is TGTGCCAGTCACCTACGACAGGGCTCTGGGGCCAACGTCCTGACTTTC. It encodes CASHLRQGSGANVLTF.